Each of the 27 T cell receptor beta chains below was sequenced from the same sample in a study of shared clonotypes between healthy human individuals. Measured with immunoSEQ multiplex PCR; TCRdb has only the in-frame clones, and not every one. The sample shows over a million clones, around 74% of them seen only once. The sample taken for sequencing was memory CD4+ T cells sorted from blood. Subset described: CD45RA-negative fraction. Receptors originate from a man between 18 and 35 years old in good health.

The CDR3 sequence is CASSAYNQPQHF. CDR3 DNA sequence: TGTGCCAGCAGCGCCTATAATCAGCCCCAGCATTTT. The rearrangement links TRBV6-1 to TRBJ1-5; D call uncertain. This CDR3 has 12 amino acids. CDR1 and CDR2 (germline): MNHNS, SASEGT. V was trimmed by 6 bases and J by 4 bases, leaving 7 bases between them.

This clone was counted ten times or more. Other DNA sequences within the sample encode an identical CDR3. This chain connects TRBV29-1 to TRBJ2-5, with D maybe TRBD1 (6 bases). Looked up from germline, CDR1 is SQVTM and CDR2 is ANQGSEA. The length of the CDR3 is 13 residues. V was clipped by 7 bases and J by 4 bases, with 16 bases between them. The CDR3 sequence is CSGCRGYGETQYF. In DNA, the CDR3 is TGCAGCGGCTGCAGGGGATATGGAGAGACCCAGTACTTC.

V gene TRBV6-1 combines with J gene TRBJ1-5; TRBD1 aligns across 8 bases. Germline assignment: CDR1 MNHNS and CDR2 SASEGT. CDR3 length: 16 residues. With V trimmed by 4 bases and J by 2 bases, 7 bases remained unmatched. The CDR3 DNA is TGTGCCAGCAGTGGAGCAGGGGGCTTTGGCAATCAGCCCCAGCATTTT. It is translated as CASSGAGGFGNQPQHF.

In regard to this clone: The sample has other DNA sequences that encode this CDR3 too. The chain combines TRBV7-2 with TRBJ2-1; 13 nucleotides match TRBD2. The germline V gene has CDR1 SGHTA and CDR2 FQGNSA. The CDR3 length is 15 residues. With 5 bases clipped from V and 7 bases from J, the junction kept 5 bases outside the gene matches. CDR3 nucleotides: TGTGCCAGCAGCCTAGGACTAGCGGGAGTAAATGAGCAGTTCTTC. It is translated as CASSLGLAGVNEQFF.

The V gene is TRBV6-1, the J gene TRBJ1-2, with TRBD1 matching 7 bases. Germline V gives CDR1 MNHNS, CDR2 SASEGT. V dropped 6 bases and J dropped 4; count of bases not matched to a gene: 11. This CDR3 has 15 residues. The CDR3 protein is CASSLRQGGGYGYTF. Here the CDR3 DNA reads TGTGCCAGCAGCCTACGACAGGGTGGGGGCTATGGCTACACCTTC.

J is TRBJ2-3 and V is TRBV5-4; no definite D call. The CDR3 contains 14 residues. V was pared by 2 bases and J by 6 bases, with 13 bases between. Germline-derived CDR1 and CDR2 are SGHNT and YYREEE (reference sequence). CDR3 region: CASSFGQAPDTQYF. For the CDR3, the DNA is TGTGCCAGCAGCTTCGGCCAGGCCCCCGATACGCAGTATTTT.

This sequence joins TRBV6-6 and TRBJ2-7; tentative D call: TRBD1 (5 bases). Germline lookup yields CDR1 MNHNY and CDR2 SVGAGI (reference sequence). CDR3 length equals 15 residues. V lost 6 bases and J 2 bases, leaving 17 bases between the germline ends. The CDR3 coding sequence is TGTGCCAGCAGGGCTCAGGGTAATGGTCCCTACGAGCAGTACTTC. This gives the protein CASRAQGNGPYEQYF.

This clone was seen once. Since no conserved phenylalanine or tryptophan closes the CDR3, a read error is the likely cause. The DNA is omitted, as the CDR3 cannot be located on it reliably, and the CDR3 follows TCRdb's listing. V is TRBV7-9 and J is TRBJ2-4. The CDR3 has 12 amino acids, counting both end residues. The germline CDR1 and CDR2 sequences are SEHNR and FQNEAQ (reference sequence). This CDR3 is CASSLGTDSLTL.

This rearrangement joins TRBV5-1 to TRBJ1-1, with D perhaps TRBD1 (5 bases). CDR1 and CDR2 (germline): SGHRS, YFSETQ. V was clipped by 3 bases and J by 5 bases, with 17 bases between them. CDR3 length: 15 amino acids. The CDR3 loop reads CASSSQAGRTTEAFF. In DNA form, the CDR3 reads TGCGCCAGCAGCTCCCAGGCAGGGCGAACGACTGAAGCTTTCTTT. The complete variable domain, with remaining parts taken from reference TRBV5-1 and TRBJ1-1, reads KAGVTQTPRYLIKTRGQQVTLSCSPISGHRSVSWYQQTPGQGLQFLFEYFSETQRNKGNFPGRFSGRQFSNSRSEMNVSTLELGDSALYLCASSSQAGRTTEAFFGQGTRLTVV.

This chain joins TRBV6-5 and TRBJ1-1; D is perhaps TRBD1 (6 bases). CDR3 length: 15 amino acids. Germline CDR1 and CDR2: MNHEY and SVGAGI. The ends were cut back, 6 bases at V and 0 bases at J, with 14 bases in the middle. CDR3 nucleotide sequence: TGTGCCAGCAGGCGAGGGGGGGCGATGAACACTGAAGCTTTCTTT. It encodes CASRRGGAMNTEAFF.

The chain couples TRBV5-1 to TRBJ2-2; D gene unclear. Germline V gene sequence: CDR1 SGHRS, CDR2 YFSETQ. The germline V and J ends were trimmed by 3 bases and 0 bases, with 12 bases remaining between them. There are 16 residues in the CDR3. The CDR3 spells CASSSGVATNTGELFF. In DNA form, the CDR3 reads TGCGCCAGCAGCTCTGGTGTGGCCACGAACACCGGGGAGCTGTTTTTT. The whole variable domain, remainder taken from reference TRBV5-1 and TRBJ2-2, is KAGVTQTPRYLIKTRGQQVTLSCSPISGHRSVSWYQQTPGQGLQFLFEYFSETQRNKGNFPGRFSGRQFSNSRSEMNVSTLELGDSALYLCASSSGVATNTGELFFGEGSRLTVL.

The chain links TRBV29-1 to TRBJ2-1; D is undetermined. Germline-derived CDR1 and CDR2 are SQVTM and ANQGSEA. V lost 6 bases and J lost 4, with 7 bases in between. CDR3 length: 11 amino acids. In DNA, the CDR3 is TGCAGCGTCCCAAATTACAATGAGCAGTTCTTC. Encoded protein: CSVPNYNEQFF.

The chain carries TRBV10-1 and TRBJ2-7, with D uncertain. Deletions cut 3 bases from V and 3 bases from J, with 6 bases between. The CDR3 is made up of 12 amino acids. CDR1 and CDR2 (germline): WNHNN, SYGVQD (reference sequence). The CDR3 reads CASSDGDYEQYF. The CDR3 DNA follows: TGCGCCAGCAGTGATGGGGACTACGAGCAGTACTTC.

CDR3 bases: TGTGCCAGCAGCGTAGAGGTCACAGGGTGGTTGGGTACGCAGTATTTT. Translated: CASSVEVTGWLGTQYF. This chain links TRBV9 with TRBJ2-3, with D perhaps TRBD1 (6 bases). Germline CDR1 reads SGDLS; CDR2 reads YYNGEE. CDR3 size: 16 residues. V was trimmed by 0 bases and J by 8 bases, leaving 19 bases between them.

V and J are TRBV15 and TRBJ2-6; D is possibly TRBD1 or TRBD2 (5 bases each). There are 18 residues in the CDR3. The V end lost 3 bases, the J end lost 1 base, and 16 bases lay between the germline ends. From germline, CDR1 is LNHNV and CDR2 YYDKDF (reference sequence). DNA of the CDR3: TGTGCCACCAGCAGCGGGGCATCGAGGGGTTCTGGGGCCAACGTCCTGACTTTC. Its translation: CATSSGASRGSGANVLTF.

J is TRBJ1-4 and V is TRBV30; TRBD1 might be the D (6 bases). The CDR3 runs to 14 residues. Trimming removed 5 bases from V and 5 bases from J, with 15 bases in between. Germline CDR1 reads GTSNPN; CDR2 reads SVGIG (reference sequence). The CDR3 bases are TGTGCCTGGGACCCGGGACAAGACAATGAAAAACTGTTTTTT. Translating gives CAWDPGQDNEKLFF.

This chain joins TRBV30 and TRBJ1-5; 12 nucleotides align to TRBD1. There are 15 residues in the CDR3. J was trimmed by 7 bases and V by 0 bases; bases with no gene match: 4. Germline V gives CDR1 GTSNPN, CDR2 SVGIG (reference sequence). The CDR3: CAWSVTGTGGQPQHF. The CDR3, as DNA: TGTGCCTGGAGTGTAACCGGGACAGGGGGCCAGCCCCAGCATTTT.

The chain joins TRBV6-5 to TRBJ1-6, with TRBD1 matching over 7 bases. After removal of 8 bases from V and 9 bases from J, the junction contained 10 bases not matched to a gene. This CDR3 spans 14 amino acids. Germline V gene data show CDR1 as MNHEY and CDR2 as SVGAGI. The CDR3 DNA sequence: TGTGCCAGCTCGAAGCAGGGGGGAGTTTCACCCCTCCACTTT. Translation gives CASSKQGGVSPLHF.

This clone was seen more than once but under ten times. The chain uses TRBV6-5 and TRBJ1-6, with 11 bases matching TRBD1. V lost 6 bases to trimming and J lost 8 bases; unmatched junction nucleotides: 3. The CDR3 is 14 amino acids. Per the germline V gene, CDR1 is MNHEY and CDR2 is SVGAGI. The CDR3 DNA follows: TGTGCCAGCAGGGGGGACAGGGGGGATTCACCCCTCCACTTT. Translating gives CASRGDRGDSPLHF.

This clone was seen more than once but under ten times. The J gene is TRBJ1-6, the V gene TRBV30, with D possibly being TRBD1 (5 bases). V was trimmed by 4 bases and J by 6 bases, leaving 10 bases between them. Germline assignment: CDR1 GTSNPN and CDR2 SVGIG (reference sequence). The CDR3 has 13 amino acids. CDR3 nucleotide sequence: TGTGCCTGGACAGGGTCCCGTAATTCACCCCTCCACTTT. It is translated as CAWTGSRNSPLHF.

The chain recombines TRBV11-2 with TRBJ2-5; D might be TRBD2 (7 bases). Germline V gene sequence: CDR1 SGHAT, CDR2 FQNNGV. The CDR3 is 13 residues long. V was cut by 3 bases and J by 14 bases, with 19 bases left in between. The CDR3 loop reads CASSFAGAGLLYF. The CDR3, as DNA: TGTGCCAGCAGCTTCGCGGGGGCCGGGCTCCTTTACTTC.

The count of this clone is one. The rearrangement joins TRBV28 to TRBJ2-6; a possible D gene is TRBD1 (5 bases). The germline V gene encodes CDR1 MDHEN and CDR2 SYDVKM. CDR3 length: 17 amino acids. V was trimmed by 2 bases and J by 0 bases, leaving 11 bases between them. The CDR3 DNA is TGTGCCAGCAGTTTAGCCCTTGGGGCCTCTGGGGCCAACGTCCTGACTTTC. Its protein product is CASSLALGASGANVLTF.

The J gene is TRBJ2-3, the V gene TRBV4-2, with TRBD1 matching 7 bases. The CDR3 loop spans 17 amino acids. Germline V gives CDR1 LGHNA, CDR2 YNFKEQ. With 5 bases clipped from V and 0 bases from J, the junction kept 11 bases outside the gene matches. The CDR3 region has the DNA TGTGCCAGCAGCGACGGGACAGCCAGCCCTAGCACAGATACGCAGTATTTT. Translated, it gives CASSDGTASPSTDTQYF.

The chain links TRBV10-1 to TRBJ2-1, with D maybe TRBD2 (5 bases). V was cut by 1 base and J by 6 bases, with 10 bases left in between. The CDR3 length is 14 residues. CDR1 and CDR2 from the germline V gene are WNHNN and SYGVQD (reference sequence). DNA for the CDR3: TGCGCCAGCAGTGAGTTTCAAGCGGTCAATGAGCAGTTCTTC. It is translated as CASSEFQAVNEQFF.

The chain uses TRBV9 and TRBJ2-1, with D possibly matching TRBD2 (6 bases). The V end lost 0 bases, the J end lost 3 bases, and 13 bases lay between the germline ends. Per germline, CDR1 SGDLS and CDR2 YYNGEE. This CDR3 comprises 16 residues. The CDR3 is CASSVAGTGNYNEQFF. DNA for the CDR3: TGTGCCAGCAGCGTAGCTGGGACTGGTAACTACAATGAGCAGTTCTTC.

The chain's CDR3 is CASSLPQLAGSGSTYEQYF. CDR3 DNA: TGTGCCAGCAGCTTGCCCCAATTAGCGGGAAGTGGTTCGACCTACGAGCAGTACTTC. The J gene is TRBJ2-7, the V gene TRBV5-4; 8 positions agree with TRBD2. The CDR3 sequence is 19 residues long. J was trimmed by 2 bases and V by 1 base; bases with no gene match: 17. The germline V gene has CDR1 SGHNT and CDR2 YYREEE (reference sequence).

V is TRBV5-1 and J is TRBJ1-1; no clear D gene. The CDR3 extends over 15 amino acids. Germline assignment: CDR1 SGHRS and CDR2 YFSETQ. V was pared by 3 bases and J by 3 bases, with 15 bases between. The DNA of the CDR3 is TGCGCCAGCAGCTCCCGTCCCGGCACAGACACTGAAGCTTTCTTT. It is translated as CASSSRPGTDTEAFF.